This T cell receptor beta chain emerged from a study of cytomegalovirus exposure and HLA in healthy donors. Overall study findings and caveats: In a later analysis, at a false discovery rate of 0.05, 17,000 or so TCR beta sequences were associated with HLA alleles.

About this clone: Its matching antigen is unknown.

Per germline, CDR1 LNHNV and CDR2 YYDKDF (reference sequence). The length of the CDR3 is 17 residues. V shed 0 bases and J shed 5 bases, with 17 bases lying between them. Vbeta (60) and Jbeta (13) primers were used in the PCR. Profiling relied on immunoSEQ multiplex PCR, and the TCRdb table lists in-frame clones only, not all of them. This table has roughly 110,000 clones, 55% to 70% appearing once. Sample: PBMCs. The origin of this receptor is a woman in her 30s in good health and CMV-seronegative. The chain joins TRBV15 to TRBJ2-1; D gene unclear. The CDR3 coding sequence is TGTGCCACCAGCAGAGAGGGTGGTCGTGGGCCAGACAATGAGCAGTTCTTC. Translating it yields CATSREGGRGPDNEQFF.